A selection of T cell receptor beta chains follows, all from one sample in a study of blood T cell repertoires in COVID-19. Clones were sequenced by immunoSEQ multiplex PCR, and TCRdb holds only the in-frame ones, with some missing. The repertoire has approximately 150,000 clones, 85% to 90% of them found once; the top ten carry about 17%. What was sequenced was peripheral blood. All receptors come from a man aged 50-60 years with active or convalescent COVID-19. CDR3s leave out the opening cysteine and the closing phenylalanine or tryptophan. Clone size is shown for a subset of rows, as once, few, many or a class of expanded clone.

clone size: .; J gene: TRBJ2-1; V gene: TRBV6-2/TRBV6-3; CDR3 protein: ASSSIAGETYNEQF
clone size: .; J gene: TRBJ1-1; V gene: TRBV30; CDR3 protein: AWSPGDTEAF
clone size: .; J gene: TRBJ1-2; V gene: TRBV5-1; CDR3 protein: ASSNLQGDRNGYT
clone size: .; J gene: TRBJ2-7; V gene: TRBV5-1; CDR3 protein: ASSLATRGLYEQY
clone size: .; J gene: TRBJ1-5; V gene: TRBV7-9; CDR3 protein: ASSLQGTQVQH
clone size: .; J gene: TRBJ1-1; V gene: TRBV7-8; CDR3 protein: ASCDLRGLGSGTEAF
clone size: .; J gene: TRBJ2-1; V gene: TRBV9; CDR3 protein: ASSGEAPTSYNEQF
clone size: .; J gene: TRBJ1-3; V gene: TRBV6-5; CDR3 protein: ASRPGLPGNTIY
clone size: .; J gene: TRBJ2-7; V gene: TRBV12-5; CDR3 protein: ASAPDRLAGGNYEQY
clone size: .; J gene: TRBJ2-1; V gene: TRBV6-5; CDR3 protein: ASSRRLAGIAEQF
clone size: .; J gene: TRBJ1-2; V gene: TRBV5-1; CDR3 protein: ASSTGQIPYGYT
clone size: .; J gene: TRBJ1-4; V gene: TRBV3-1/TRBV3-2; CDR3 protein: ASSQEVRAGEKLF
clone size: .; J gene: TRBJ1-5; V gene: TRBV5-1; CDR3 protein: ASSLEAGRQPQH
clone size: .; J gene: TRBJ1-1; V gene: TRBV5-4; CDR3 protein: ASSLGSAGQGGAF
clone size: once; J gene: TRBJ1-3; V gene: TRBV10-3; CDR3 protein: AISETGGNSGNTIY
clone size: .; J gene: TRBJ1-6; V gene: TRBV19; CDR3 protein: ASSPTGTDDNSPLH
clone size: .; J gene: TRBJ1-2; V gene: TRBV9; CDR3 protein: ASSSPLNYGYT
clone size: .; J gene: TRBJ1-4; V gene: TRBV2; CDR3 protein: ASSLQGTREKLF
clone size: .; J gene: TRBJ2-1; V gene: TRBV5-1; CDR3 protein: ASSLGLAGINEQF
clone size: .; J gene: TRBJ1-6; V gene: TRBV7-2; CDR3 protein: ASNRRNSPLH